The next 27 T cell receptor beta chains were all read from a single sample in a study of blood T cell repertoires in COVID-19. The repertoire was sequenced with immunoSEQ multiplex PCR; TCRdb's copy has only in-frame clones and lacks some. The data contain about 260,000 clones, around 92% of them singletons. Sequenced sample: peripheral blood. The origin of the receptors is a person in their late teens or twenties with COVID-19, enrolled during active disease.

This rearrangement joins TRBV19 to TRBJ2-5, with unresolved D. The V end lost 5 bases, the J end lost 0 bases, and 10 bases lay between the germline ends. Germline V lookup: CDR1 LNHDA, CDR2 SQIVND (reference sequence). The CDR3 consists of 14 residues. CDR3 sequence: CASSLAMYQETQYF. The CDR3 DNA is TGTGCCAGTAGTCTCGCGATGTACCAAGAGACCCAGTACTTC.

In DNA form, the CDR3 reads TGTGCCAGCTCACCACTACAGGGGGCTGGGGCCAACGTCCTGACTTTC. Amino acids: CASSPLQGAGANVLTF. The V call is TRBV18, the J call TRBJ2-6; 8 bases map to TRBD1. In germline, CDR1 is KGHSH, CDR2 LQKENI. The CDR3 contains 16 residues. Trimming at V came to 1 base and at J to 2 bases, leaving 1 base not matched to a gene.

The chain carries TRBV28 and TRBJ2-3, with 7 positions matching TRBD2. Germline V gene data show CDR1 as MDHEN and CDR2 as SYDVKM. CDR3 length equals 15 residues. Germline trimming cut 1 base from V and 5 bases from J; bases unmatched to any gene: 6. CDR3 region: CASSLSAAGVDTQYF. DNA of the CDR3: TGTGCCAGCAGTTTATCGGCGGCGGGAGTAGATACGCAGTATTTT.

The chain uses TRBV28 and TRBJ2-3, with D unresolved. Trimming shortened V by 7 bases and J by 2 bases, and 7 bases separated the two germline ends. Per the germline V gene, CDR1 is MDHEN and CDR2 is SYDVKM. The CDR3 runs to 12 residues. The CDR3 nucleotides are TGTGCCAGCACCCCACACACAGATACGCAGTATTTT. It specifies CASTPHTDTQYF.

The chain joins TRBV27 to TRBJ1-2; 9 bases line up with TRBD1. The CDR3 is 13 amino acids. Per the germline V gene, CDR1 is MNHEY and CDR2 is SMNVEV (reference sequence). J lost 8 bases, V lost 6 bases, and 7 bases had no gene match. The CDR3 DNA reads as TGTGCCAGCAGATTAACAGGGGGCGGAGGCTACACCTTC. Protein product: CASRLTGGGGYTF.

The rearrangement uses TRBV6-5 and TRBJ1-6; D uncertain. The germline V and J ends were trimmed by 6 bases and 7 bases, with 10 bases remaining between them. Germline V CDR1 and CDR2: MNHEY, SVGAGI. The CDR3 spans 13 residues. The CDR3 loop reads CASREVWNSPLHF. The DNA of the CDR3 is TGTGCCAGCAGGGAGGTGTGGAATTCACCCCTCCACTTT.

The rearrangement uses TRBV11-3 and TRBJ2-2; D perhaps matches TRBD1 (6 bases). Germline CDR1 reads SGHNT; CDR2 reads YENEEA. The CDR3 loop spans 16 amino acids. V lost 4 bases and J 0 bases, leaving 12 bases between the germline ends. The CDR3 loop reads CASSSTGTTNTGELFF. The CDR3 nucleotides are TGTGCCAGCAGCTCTACCGGGACAACGAACACCGGGGAGCTGTTTTTT.

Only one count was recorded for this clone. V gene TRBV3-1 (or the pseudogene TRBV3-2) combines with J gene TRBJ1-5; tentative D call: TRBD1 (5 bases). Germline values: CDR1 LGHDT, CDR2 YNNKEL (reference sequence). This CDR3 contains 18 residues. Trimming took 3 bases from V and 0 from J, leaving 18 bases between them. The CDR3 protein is CASSQVGGAGGSNQPQHF. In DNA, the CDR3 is TGTGCCAGCAGCCAGGTGGGAGGGGCAGGCGGTAGCAATCAGCCCCAGCATTTT.

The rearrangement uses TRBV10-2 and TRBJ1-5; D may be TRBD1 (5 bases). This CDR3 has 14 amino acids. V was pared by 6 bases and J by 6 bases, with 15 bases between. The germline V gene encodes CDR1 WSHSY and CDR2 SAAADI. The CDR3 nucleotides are TGCGCCAGCAGCGAAGGAGGGGTAGGTCAGCCCCAGCATTTT. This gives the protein CASSEGGVGQPQHF.

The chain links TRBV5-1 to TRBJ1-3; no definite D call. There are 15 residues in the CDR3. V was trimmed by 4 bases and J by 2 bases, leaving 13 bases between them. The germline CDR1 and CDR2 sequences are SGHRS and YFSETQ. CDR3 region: CASSPTPPPGNTIYF. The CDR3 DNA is TGCGCCAGCAGCCCGACACCACCCCCTGGAAACACCATATATTTT.

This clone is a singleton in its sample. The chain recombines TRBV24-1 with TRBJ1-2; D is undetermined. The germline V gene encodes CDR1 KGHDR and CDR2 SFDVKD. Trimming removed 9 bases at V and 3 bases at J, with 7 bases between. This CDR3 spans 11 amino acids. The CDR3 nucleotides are TGTGCCACCCGCCCAGACTATGGCTACACCTTC. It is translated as CATRPDYGYTF.

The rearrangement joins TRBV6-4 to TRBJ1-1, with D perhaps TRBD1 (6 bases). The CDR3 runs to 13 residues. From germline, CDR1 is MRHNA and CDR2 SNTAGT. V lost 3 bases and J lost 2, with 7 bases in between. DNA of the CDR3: TGTGCCAGCAGTGAACAGGGAAACACTGAAGCTTTCTTT. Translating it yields CASSEQGNTEAFF.

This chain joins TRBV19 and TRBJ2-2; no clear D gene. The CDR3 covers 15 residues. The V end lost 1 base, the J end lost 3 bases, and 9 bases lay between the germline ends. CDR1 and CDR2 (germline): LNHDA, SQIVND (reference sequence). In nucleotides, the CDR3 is TGTGCCAGTAGTATAGCCCCACGGGACACCGGGGAGCTGTTTTTT. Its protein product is CASSIAPRDTGELFF.

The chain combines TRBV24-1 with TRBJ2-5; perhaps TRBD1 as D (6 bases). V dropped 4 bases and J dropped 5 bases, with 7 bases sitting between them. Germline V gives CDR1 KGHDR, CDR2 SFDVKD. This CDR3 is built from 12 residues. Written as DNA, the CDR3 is TGTGCCACCAGTGAGAGGGGGGAGACCCAGTACTTC. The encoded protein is CATSERGETQYF.

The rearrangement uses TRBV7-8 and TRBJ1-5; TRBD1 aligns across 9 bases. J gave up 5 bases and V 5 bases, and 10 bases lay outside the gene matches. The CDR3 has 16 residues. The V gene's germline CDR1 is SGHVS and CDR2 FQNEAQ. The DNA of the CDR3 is TGTGCCAGCAGCACTGGGACAGGGAACTTGTATCAGCCCCAGCATTTT. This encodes CASSTGTGNLYQPQHF.

CDR3 sequence (DNA): TGTGCCAGCAGCCTTGGACTAGCGGTCTACGAGCAGTACTTC. Translation gives CASSLGLAVYEQYF. The V gene is TRBV9, the J gene TRBJ2-7; 10 bases are shared with TRBD2. The CDR3 loop spans 14 amino acids. Per the germline V gene, CDR1 is SGDLS and CDR2 is YYNGEE. Trimming at V came to 4 bases and at J to 3 bases, leaving 4 bases not matched to a gene. Full variable domain (missing parts from reference TRBV9 and TRBJ2-7): DSGVTQTPKHLITATGQRVTLRCSPRSGDLSVYWYQQSLDQGLQFLIQYYNGEERAKGNILERFSAQQFPDLHSELNLSSLELGDSALYFCASSLGLAVYEQYFGPGTRLTVT.

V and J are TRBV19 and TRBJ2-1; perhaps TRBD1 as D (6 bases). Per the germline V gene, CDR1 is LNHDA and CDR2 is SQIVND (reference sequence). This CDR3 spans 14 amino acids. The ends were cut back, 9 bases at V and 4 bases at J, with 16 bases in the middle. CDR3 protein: CASRQLDRYNEQFF. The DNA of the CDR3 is TGTGCCAGCCGACAGTTAGACAGGTACAATGAGCAGTTCTTC.

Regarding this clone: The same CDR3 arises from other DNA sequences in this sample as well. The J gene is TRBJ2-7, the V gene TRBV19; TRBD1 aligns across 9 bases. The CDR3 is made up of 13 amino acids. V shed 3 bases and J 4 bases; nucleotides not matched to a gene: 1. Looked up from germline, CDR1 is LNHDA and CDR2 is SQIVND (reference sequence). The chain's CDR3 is CASSMTGGYEQYF. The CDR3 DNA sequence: TGTGCCAGTAGTATGACAGGGGGATACGAGCAGTACTTC.

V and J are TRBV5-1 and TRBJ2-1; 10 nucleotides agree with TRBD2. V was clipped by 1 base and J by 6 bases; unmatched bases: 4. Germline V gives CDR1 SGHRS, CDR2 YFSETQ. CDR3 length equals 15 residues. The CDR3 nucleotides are TGCGCCAGCAGCTTGATGGCTAGCGGGAGCAATGAGCAGTTCTTC. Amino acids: CASSLMASGSNEQFF.

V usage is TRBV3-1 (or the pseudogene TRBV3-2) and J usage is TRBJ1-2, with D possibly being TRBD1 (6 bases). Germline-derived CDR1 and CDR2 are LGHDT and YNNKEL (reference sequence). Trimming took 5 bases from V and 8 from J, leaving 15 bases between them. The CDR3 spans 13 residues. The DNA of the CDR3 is TGTGCCAGCAGCAGAAACAGGGAATACGGCTACACCTTC. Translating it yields CASSRNREYGYTF.

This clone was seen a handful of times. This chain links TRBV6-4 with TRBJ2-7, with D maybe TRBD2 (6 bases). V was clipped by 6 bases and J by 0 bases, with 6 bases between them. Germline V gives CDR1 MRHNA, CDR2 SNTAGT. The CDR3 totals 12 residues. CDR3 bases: TGTGCCAGCAGGACTAGCTCCTACGAGCAGTACTTC. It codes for CASRTSSYEQYF.

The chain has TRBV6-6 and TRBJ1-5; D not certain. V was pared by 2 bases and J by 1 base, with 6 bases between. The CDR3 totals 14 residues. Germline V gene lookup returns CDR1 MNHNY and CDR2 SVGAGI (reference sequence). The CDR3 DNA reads TGTGCCAGCAGTTACGCGGAGAGCAATCAGCCCCAGCATTTT. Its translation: CASSYAESNQPQHF.

CDR3 DNA: TGTGCCAGCAGCTCCCCGGGGGCCGGGGAGCTGTTTTTT. Translated: CASSSPGAGELFF. The genes are TRBV13 and TRBJ2-2; possibly TRBD2 for D (6 bases). In germline, CDR1 is PRHDT, CDR2 FYEKMQ (reference sequence). The CDR3 is 13 residues long. V lost 4 bases and J 6 bases, leaving 9 bases between the germline ends.

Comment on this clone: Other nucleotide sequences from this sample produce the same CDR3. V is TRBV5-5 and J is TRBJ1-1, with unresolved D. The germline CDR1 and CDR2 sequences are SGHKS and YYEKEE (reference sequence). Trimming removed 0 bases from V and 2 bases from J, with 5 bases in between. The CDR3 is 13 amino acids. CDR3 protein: CASSLGANTEAFF. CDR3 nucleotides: TGTGCCAGCAGCTTGGGAGCTAACACTGAAGCTTTCTTT.

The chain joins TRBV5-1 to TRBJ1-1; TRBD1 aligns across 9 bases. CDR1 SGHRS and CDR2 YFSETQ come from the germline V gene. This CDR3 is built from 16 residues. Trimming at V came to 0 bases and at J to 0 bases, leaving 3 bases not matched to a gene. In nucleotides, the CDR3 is TGCGCCAGCAGCTTGGCACGGGACAGGGTGAACACTGAAGCTTTCTTT. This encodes CASSLARDRVNTEAFF. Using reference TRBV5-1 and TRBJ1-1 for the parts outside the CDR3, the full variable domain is KAGVTQTPRYLIKTRGQQVTLSCSPISGHRSVSWYQQTPGQGLQFLFEYFSETQRNKGNFPGRFSGRQFSNSRSEMNVSTLELGDSALYLCASSLARDRVNTEAFFGQGTRLTVV.

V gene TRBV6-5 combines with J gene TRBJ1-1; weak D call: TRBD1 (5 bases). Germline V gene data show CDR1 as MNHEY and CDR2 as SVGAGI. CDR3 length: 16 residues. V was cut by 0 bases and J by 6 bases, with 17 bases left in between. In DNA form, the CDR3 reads TGTGCCAGCAGTTACTCGATGTTCGACAGAACCTCTGAAGCTTTCTTT. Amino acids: CASSYSMFDRTSEAFF.

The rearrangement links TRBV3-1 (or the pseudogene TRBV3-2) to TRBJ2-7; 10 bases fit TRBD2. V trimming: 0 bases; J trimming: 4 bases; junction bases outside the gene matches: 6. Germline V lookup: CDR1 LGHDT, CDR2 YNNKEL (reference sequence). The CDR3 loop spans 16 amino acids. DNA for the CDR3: TGTGCCAGCAGCCAAGATACTGCTAGCGGGAGTTACGAGCAGTACTTC. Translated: CASSQDTASGSYEQYF.